This T cell receptor (beta chain) is drawn from a study of CD8+ T cells in alopecia areata. Overall study results and limits: Many expanded lesional clones remained in scalp and blood on tofacitinib.

This clone was seen just once. What it binds is not known. Treatment given: oral pan-JAK inhibitor, 5-10 mg twice daily. Reverse transcription of extracted RNA yielded cDNA, which provided the sequencing template. Data came from immunoSEQ multiplex PCR; TCRdb stores just in-frame clones and leaves some out. The table includes about 76,000 clones, approximately 66% detected once. The sample was CD8+ T cells sorted from blood, taken at week 24, from a patient treated with tofacitinib. The TCR originated in a human donor with alopecia areata.

The CDR3 protein is CASSYSKHRVGSPLHF. DNA of the CDR3: TGTGCCAGCAGTTACTCGAAACACAGGGTCGGTTCACCCCTCCACTTT. The chain uses TRBV6-5 and TRBJ1-6; weak D call: TRBD1 (6 bases). V gave up 0 bases and J gave up 9 bases, with 15 bases separating them. There are 16 residues in the CDR3. Germline-derived CDR1 and CDR2 are MNHEY and SVGAGI.